This T cell receptor (beta chain) was found in a study of regulatory T cells in long-lasting Graves disease. General observations from the study: In persistent patients, shared public clonotypes (more than 2,500) outnumbered those in new patients (around 1,000).

Specified time point: newly diagnosed GD, antithyroid drugs for less than 3 months. TCR sequences were obtained from RNA taken from PBMCs. One endocrinology department in Xi'an, China, was where patients came from. For TCR beta, libraries came from iRepertoire HTBI primers and Arm-PCR of CDR3 regions. Authors' methods: Gene usage covered 62 TRBV and about 15 TRBJ segments. TCRdb reprocessed the multiplex PCR reads via MiXCR and lists one record per CDR3 protein. The V and J calls and clone size come from TCRdb's table, not from the authors' own analysis. Of 600,000 to 650,000 distinct CDR3 sequences in the sample, roughly 15% are singletons; the top ten hold about 18%. This clonotype was seen ten or more times. The antigen remains undetermined. V was pared by 7 bases and J by 3 bases, with 19 bases between. The germline V gene has CDR1 SNHLY and CDR2 FYNNEI. This CDR3 region has 15 residues. This sample was shared with a second study, whose subject was T cells in Graves' hyperthyroidism and ophthalmopathy. That study adds: Ophthalmopathy could be told apart from stable hyperthyroidism with a 13 V-J model.

The origin of this receptor is a woman aged 25 to 45 with Graves disease. Sequenced here: peripheral blood mononuclear cells (PBMCs), sampled at new diagnosis, from a patient treated with antithyroid drugs. The chain carries TRBV2 and TRBJ2-7; possible D gene TRBD2, 6 bases. In nucleotides, the CDR3 is TGTGCCAGCACCCTAAAGGAGGGACTCTTCTACGAGCAGTACTTC. This gives the protein CASTLKEGLFYEQYF.